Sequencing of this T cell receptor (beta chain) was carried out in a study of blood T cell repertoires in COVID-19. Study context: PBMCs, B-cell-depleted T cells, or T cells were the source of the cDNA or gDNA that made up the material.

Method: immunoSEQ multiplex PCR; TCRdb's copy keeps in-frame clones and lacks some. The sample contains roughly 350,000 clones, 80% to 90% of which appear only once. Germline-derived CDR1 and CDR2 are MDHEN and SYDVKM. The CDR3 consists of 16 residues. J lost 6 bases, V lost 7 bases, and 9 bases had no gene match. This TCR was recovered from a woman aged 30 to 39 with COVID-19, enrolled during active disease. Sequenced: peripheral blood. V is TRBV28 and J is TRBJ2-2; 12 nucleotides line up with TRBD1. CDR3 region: CASTNAGTGGPGELFF. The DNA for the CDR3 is TGTGCCAGCACCAATGCCGGGACAGGGGGCCCCGGGGAGCTGTTTTTT.